One and the same sample provided the 20 T cell receptor beta chains below, sequenced in a study of T-cell reconstitution after alpha-beta-depleted transplantation in children. TCRbeta library construction was performed incorporating unique molecular identifiers. Via MiXCR, TCRdb re-called the PCR reads, giving one row per CDR3 protein. The sample has around 200,000 distinct CDR3 sequences, under 20% seen once. Sequences were derived from PBMCs, mostly from graft donor cells, sampled 360 days after TCRalphabeta/CD19-depleted stem cell transplant. The receptor source for this set is a male patient between 2 and 10 years old who had a stem cell transplant for acute lymphoblastic leukemia, so the T cells may come from the graft donor.

The chain combines TRBV20-1 with TRBJ2-1, with 9 nucleotides matching TRBD2. With 3 bases clipped from V and 6 bases from J, the junction kept 3 bases outside the gene matches. The CDR3 sequence is 13 residues long. Germline V gives CDR1 DFQATT, CDR2 SNEGSKA (reference sequence). The CDR3 sequence: CSASKTSGNEQFF. The CDR3 region has the DNA TGCAGTGCTAGCAAGACTAGCGGCAATGAGCAGTTCTTC.

The chain couples TRBV10-3 to TRBJ1-4; 11 nucleotides line up with TRBD1. The germline V gene has CDR1 ENHRY and CDR2 SYGVKD. There are 18 residues in the CDR3. V shed 10 bases, J shed 0 bases, and the junction held 13 bases outside the gene matches. DNA of the CDR3: TGTGCCACGGCGGCTGGACAGGGGGCACATTCAACTAATGAAAAACTGTTTTTT. This codes for CATAAGQGAHSTNEKLFF.

The rearrangement joins TRBV29-1 to TRBJ1-2, with D tentatively TRBD1 (5 bases). Germline loops: CDR1 SQVTM, CDR2 ANQGSEA. This CDR3 comprises 13 residues. Trimming took off 7 bases at V and 6 bases at J, with 18 bases between the two ends. CDR3 sequence reads: CSADEGALDGYTF. CDR3 in DNA: TGCAGCGCCGACGAAGGGGCTCTCGATGGCTACACCTTC.

The chain links TRBV20-1 to TRBJ2-2, with 10 bases matching TRBD1. CDR1 and CDR2 (germline): DFQATT, SNEGSKA (reference sequence). CDR3 length equals 16 residues. J gave up 6 bases and V 3 bases, and 10 bases lay outside the gene matches. The CDR3 is CSARVQVGTGAGELFF. CDR3 DNA sequence: TGCAGTGCTAGGGTCCAGGTGGGGACAGGGGCCGGGGAGCTGTTTTTT.

This clonotype has more than one count but fewer than ten. This rearrangement joins TRBV12-3 or TRBV12-4 to TRBJ1-5; 7 bases align to TRBD1. The CDR3 has 14 residues. The V segment lost 3 bases and the J segment 6 bases; nucleotides outside the gene matches: 5. The CDR3 here is CASSLAAGGQPQHF. Here the CDR3 DNA reads TGTGCCAGCAGTTTGGCGGCAGGGGGTCAGCCCCAGCATTTT.

This clonotype was picked up a small number of times. V and J are TRBV7-9 and TRBJ1-2; D is uncertain. The CDR3 contains 12 residues. Trimming removed 5 bases from V and 0 bases from J, with 4 bases in between. CDR1 is SEHNR, CDR2 FQNEAQ, per germline (reference sequence). CDR3 protein: CASSRTNYGYTF. The CDR3 DNA is TGTGCCAGCAGCCGTACTAACTATGGCTACACCTTC.

The chain has TRBV20-1 and TRBJ1-4; a weak D match, TRBD1 (6 bases). The germline V gene has CDR1 DFQATT and CDR2 SNEGSKA (reference sequence). The CDR3 runs to 16 residues. V lost 0 bases to trimming and J lost 7 bases, with 18 bases between them. The CDR3 nucleotides are TGCAGTGCTAGAGACATAGACAGGTCGCGGGGTGAAAAACTGTTTTTT. Its translation is CSARDIDRSRGEKLFF.

This clonotype was counted a few times. V gene TRBV28 combines with J gene TRBJ2-7; D is unclear. Per germline, CDR1 MDHEN and CDR2 SYDVKM. The CDR3 has 13 residues. Trimming stripped 4 bases from V and 2 bases from J, with 9 bases between. CDR3 loop: CASSSIQAYEQYF. In nucleotides, the CDR3 is TGTGCCAGCAGTTCCATACAAGCCTACGAGCAGTACTTC.

This clonotype has a handful of counts. The genes are TRBV21-1 and TRBJ2-7; the table's D call, TRBD1, has no DNA check behind it. TRBV21-1 constitutes a pseudogene. The CDR3 contains 16 residues. For the CDR3, the DNA is TGTGCCAGCAGCCCCCAGGGACAGCGTTTCGCCTACGAGCAGTACTTC. It yields the protein CASSPQGQRFAYEQYF.

The rearrangement joins TRBV3-1 to TRBJ1-1, with 10 bases identical to TRBD1. The CDR3 sequence is 15 residues long. The germline gives CDR1 LGHDT, CDR2 YNNKEL (reference sequence). V trimming: 3 bases; J trimming: 5 bases; junction bases outside the gene matches: 6. CDR3 bases: TGTGCCAGCAGCCATCGGACAGGGGGAGAGACTGAAGCTTTCTTT. The encoded protein is CASSHRTGGETEAFF.

This clonotype was detected only a few times. The gene calls are TRBV3-1 and TRBJ1-2; D is unclear. This CDR3 is 13 amino acids long. Trimming pared 0 bases from V and 7 bases from J, leaving 9 bases between. From germline, CDR1 is LGHDT and CDR2 YNNKEL (reference sequence). This chain's CDR3 is CASSQDAISGYTF. CDR3 nucleotide sequence: TGTGCCAGCAGCCAAGATGCCATATCTGGCTACACCTTC.

This clonotype was seen repeatedly, ten times or more. V usage is TRBV20-1 and J usage is TRBJ2-5, with a tentative D call TRBD2 (6 bases). The CDR3 length is 12 residues. The germline V gene encodes CDR1 DFQATT and CDR2 SNEGSKA (reference sequence). Trimming stripped 6 bases from V and 2 bases from J, with 10 bases between. DNA for the CDR3: TGCAGTGCGTATGGGACTCAAGAGACCCAGTACTTC. Its protein product is CSAYGTQETQYF.

This sequence joins TRBV27 and TRBJ2-5; D might be TRBD1 (6 bases). Looked up from germline, CDR1 is MNHEY and CDR2 is SMNVEV (reference sequence). V was shortened by 4 bases and J by 5 bases, with 11 bases between the two germline ends. The CDR3 is 13 amino acids. CDR3 protein: CASSSQGPETQYF. In DNA form, the CDR3 reads TGTGCCAGCAGTTCCCAGGGGCCGGAGACCCAGTACTTC.

There are a few counts of this clonotype. The chain uses TRBV5-1 and TRBJ2-5; D is unclear. V lost 4 bases, J lost 5 bases, and 12 bases lay in between. The CDR3 consists of 13 residues. In germline, CDR1 is SGHRS, CDR2 YFSETQ. CDR3 protein: CASSLLSWETQYF. CDR3 bases: TGCGCCAGCAGCCTCCTCTCTTGGGAGACCCAGTACTTC.

DNA for the CDR3: TGTGCCAGCAGGGGTAGACTAGCGGGGGGGCCCGACACCGGGGAGCTGTTTTTT. This sequence encodes CASRGRLAGGPDTGELFF. J is TRBJ2-2 and V is TRBV25-1; 14 bases line up with TRBD2. The CDR3 extends over 18 amino acids. Germline V CDR1 and CDR2: MGHDK, SYGVNS. Trimming cost V 6 bases and J 3 bases; bases outside gene matches: 9. The full variable domain, with the rest looked up from reference TRBV25-1 and TRBJ2-2, is EADIYQTPRYLVIGTGKKITLECSQTMGHDKMYWYQQDPGMELHLIHYSYGVNSTEKGDLSSESTVSRIRTEHFPLTLESARPSHTSQYLCASRGRLAGGPDTGELFFGEGSRLTVL.

The chain recombines TRBV10-3 with TRBJ1-4; 7 bases align to TRBD1. The germline gives CDR1 ENHRY, CDR2 SYGVKD. The CDR3 is 16 residues long. V shed 6 bases and J 0 bases; nucleotides not matched to a gene: 7. This chain's CDR3 is CAISGQAAPTNEKLFF. CDR3 nucleotide sequence: TGTGCCATCAGCGGACAGGCGGCCCCAACTAATGAAAAACTGTTTTTT.

In its sample, this clonotype was seen a few times. The V and J genes are TRBV2 and TRBJ1-5; D unclear. CDR3 length: 14 residues. The germline CDR1 and CDR2 sequences are SNHLY and FYNNEI. The V and J ends lost 4 bases and 6 bases respectively, with 13 bases between them. CDR3 DNA: TGTGCCAGCAGTGGGGGTGAATGGGTTCAGCCCCAGCATTTT. This sequence encodes CASSGGEWVQPQHF.

In its sample, this clonotype was seen many times. The V and J genes are TRBV7-9 and TRBJ1-1; D is unresolved. V was cut by 4 bases and J by 1 base, with 13 bases left in between. Germline loops: CDR1 SEHNR, CDR2 FQNEAQ (reference sequence). This CDR3 is built from 15 residues. The CDR3 coding sequence is TGTGCCAGCAGCTCCACAAAGAGCGGGAACACTGAAGCTTTCTTT. Its translation is CASSSTKSGNTEAFF.

This chain joins TRBV5-5 and TRBJ2-2; unclear D gene. Germline lookup yields CDR1 SGHKS and CDR2 YYEKEE (reference sequence). This CDR3 is 17 amino acids long. The V gene lost 0 bases and the J gene lost 7 bases, with 19 bases spanning the gap. DNA for the CDR3: TGTGCCAGCAGCTTGGCCTCGACAAGCCCAACTGGCGGGGAGCTGTTTTTT. Translated, it gives CASSLASTSPTGGELFF.

This clonotype was seen only a few times. The rearrangement joins TRBV18 to TRBJ1-6, with 8 bases aligning to TRBD1. The length of the CDR3 is 16 residues. Germline CDR1 is KGHSH and CDR2 is LQKENI. The junction had 7 bases not matched to a gene; V was cut back by 4 bases and J by 5 bases. The CDR3 reads CASSLTGTGNNSPLHF. CDR3 nucleotides: TGTGCCAGCTCACTTACCGGGACAGGCAATAATTCACCCCTCCACTTT.